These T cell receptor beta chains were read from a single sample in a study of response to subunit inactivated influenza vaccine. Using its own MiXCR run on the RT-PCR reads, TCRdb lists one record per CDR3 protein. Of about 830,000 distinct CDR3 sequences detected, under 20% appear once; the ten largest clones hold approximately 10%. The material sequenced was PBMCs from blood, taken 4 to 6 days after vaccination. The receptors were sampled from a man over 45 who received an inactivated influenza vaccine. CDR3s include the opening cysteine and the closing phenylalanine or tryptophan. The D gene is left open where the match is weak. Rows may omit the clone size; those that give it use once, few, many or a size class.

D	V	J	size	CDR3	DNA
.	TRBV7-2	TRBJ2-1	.	CASQGQLYNEQFF	TGTGCCAGTCAGGGCCAACTCTACAATGAGCAGTTCTTC
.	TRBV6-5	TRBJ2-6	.	CASSYSLTLASGANVLTF	TGTGCCAGCAGTTACTCATTAACATTAGCATCTGGGGCCAACGTCCTGACTTTC
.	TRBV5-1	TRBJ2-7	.	CASSAGQGVYEQYF	TGCGCCAGCAGCGCGGGTCAAGGTGTCTACGAGCAGTACTTC
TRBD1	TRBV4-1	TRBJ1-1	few	CASSQWTGFPKNTEAFF	TGCGCCAGCAGCCAGTGGACAGGGTTCCCTAAGAACACTGAAGCTTTCTTT
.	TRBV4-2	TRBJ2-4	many	CASSQDGKGGIGKNIQYF	TGTGCCAGCAGCCAAGATGGGAAGGGGGGGATTGGCAAAAACATTCAGTACTTC
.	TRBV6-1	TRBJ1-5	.	CASSEYLSTPQHF	TGTGCCAGCAGTGAATATTTGTCGACGCCCCAGCATTTT
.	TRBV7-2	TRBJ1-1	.	CASRGRILNTEAFF	TGTGCCAGCAGAGGACGGATTTTGAACACTGAAGCTTTCTTT
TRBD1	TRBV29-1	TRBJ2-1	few	CSVRPEQGDRNEQFF	TGCAGCGTTAGACCGGAACAGGGGGATAGGAATGAGCAGTTCTTC
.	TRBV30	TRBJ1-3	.	CAWNTGPSGNTIYF	TGTGCCTGGAATACCGGGCCCTCTGGAAACACCATATATTTT
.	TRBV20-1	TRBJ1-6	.	CSARDHRKGVNSPLHF	TGCAGTGCTAGAGATCACAGGAAGGGGGTAAATTCACCCCTCCACTTT
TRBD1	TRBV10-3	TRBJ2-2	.	CAISYRDRPNTGELFF	TGTGCCATCAGTTATAGGGACAGGCCGAACACCGGGGAGCTGTTTTTT
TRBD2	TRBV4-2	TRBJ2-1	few	CASSQSGGGYNEQFF	TGTGCCAGCAGCCAGAGCGGGGGGGGGTACAATGAGCAGTTCTTC
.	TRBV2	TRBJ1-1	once	CASSAGLDLEAFF	TGTGCCAGCAGCGCAGGACTTGATCTCGAAGCTTTCTTT
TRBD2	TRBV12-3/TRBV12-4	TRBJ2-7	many	CASRRLAGQSSYEQYF	TGTGCCAGCCGGCGACTAGCGGGCCAGAGCTCCTACGAGCAGTACTTC
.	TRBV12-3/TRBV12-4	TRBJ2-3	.	CASSFPGTNTDTQYF	TGTGCCAGCAGTTTCCCCGGGACAAACACAGATACGCAGTATTTT
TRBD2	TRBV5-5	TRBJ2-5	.	CASSLAASGGSGTQYF	TGTGCCAGCAGCTTGGCCGCTAGCGGGGGGTCAGGGACCCAGTACTTC
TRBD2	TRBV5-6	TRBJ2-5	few	CASSLYLGLAEQETQYF	TGTGCCAGCAGCTTGTATCTGGGACTAGCGGAACAAGAGACCCAGTACTTC
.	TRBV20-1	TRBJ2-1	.	CSASRNVEQFF	TGCAGTGCTAGTAGGAATGTAGAGCAGTTCTTC
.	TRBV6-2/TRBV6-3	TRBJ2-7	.	CASKRGSYEQYF	TGTGCCAGCAAACGGGGGTCCTACGAGCAGTACTTC
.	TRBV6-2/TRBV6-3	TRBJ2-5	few	CASSQTNQETQYF	TGTGCCAGCAGTCAGACCAACCAAGAGACCCAGTACTTC
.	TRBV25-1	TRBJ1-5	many	CASSATGNQPQHF	TGTGCCAGCAGTGCCACAGGGAATCAGCCCCAGCATTTT
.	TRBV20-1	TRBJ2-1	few	CSARKGLKNNEQFF	TGCAGTGCTCGTAAGGGACTGAAGAACAATGAGCAGTTCTTC
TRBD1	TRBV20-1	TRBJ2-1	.	CSARASQGAAYNEQFF	TGCAGTGCTAGAGCATCGCAGGGGGCCGCCTACAATGAGCAGTTCTTC
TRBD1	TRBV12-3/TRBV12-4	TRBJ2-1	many	CASSLGAGGGNEQFF	TGTGCCAGCAGTTTAGGGGCAGGGGGCGGAAATGAGCAGTTCTTC
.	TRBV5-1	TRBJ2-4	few	CASSLGTNKNIQYF	TGCGCCAGCAGCTTGGGAACTAACAAAAACATTCAGTACTTC
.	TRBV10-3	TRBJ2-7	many	CAISDPMLEQYF	TGTGCCATCAGTGACCCCATGCTCGAGCAGTACTTC
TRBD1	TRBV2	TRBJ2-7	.	CASSPWTGAVEQYF	TGTGCCAGCAGCCCTTGGACAGGGGCCGTCGAGCAGTACTTC
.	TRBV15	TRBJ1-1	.	CATSLQWKTEAFF	TGTGCCACCAGCCTGCAGTGGAAGACTGAAGCTTTCTTT
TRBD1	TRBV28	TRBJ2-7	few	CASSPGQEIYEQYF	TGTGCCAGCAGCCCGGGACAGGAGATATACGAGCAGTACTTC
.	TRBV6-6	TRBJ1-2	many	CASKGTENYGYTF	TGTGCCAGCAAGGGGACGGAAAATTATGGCTACACCTTC
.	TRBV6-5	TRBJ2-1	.	CASSSPVLRTFNEQFF	TGTGCCAGCAGTTCCCCGGTCCTACGAACCTTCAATGAGCAGTTCTTC
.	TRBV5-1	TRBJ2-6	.	CASSFTAFGANVLTF	TGCGCCAGCAGCTTTACCGCCTTTGGGGCCAACGTCCTGACTTTC
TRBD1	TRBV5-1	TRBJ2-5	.	CASSGPDREETQYF	TGCGCCAGCAGCGGACCGGACAGGGAAGAGACCCAGTACTTC
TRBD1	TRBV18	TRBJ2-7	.	CASSPGPGGKYEQYF	TGTGCCAGCTCACCAGGCCCAGGGGGCAAATACGAGCAGTACTTC
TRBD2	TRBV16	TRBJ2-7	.	CASSHPSGGKTYEQYF	TGTGCCAGCAGCCACCCCAGCGGGGGGAAAACCTACGAGCAGTACTTC
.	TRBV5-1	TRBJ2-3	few	CASSISGNTDTQYF	TGCGCCAGCAGCATATCCGGGAACACAGATACGCAGTATTTT
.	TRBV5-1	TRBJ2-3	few	CASSLTPLAADTQYF	TGCGCCAGCAGCTTGACCCCGCTAGCAGCGGATACGCAGTATTTT
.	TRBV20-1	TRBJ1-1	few	CSARERATEAFF	TGCAGTGCTAGAGAGAGGGCCACTGAAGCTTTCTTT
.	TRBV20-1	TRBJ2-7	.	CSARRASSSWNSEQYF	TGCAGTGCTAGGAGGGCCTCGTCTTCGTGGAACTCCGAGCAGTACTTC
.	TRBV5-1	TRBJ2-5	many	CASSFTNRSPQETQYF	TGCGCCAGCAGCTTCACCAACAGGTCACCACAAGAGACCCAGTACTTC
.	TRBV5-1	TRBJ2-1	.	CASSFGDSYNEQFF	TGCGCCAGCAGCTTCGGGGATTCCTACAATGAGCAGTTCTTC
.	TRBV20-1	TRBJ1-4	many	CSASGRGLTSNEKLFF	TGCAGTGCTAGCGGCCGGGGGCTGACCTCTAATGAAAAACTGTTTTTT
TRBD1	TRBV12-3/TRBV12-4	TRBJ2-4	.	CASRQTGWDIQYF	TGTGCCAGCAGACAGACAGGGTGGGACATTCAGTACTTC
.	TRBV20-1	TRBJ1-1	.	CSARPGQNTEAFF	TGCAGTGCTAGACCTGGACAGAACACTGAAGCTTTCTTT
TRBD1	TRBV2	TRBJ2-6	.	CASKDRQNSGANVLTF	TGTGCCAGCAAGGACAGGCAAAACTCTGGGGCCAACGTCCTGACTTTC
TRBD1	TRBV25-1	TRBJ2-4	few	CASSARTGGNIQYF	TGTGCCAGCAGTGCAAGGACAGGGGGAAACATTCAGTACTTC
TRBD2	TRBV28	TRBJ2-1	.	CASSPGTSPTYDEQFF	TGTGCCAGCAGCCCCGGGACTAGCCCAACTTACGATGAGCAGTTCTTC
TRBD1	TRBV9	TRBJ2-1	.	CASSVAGGLSYNEQFF	TGTGCCAGCAGCGTGGCAGGGGGCCTTTCCTACAATGAGCAGTTCTTC